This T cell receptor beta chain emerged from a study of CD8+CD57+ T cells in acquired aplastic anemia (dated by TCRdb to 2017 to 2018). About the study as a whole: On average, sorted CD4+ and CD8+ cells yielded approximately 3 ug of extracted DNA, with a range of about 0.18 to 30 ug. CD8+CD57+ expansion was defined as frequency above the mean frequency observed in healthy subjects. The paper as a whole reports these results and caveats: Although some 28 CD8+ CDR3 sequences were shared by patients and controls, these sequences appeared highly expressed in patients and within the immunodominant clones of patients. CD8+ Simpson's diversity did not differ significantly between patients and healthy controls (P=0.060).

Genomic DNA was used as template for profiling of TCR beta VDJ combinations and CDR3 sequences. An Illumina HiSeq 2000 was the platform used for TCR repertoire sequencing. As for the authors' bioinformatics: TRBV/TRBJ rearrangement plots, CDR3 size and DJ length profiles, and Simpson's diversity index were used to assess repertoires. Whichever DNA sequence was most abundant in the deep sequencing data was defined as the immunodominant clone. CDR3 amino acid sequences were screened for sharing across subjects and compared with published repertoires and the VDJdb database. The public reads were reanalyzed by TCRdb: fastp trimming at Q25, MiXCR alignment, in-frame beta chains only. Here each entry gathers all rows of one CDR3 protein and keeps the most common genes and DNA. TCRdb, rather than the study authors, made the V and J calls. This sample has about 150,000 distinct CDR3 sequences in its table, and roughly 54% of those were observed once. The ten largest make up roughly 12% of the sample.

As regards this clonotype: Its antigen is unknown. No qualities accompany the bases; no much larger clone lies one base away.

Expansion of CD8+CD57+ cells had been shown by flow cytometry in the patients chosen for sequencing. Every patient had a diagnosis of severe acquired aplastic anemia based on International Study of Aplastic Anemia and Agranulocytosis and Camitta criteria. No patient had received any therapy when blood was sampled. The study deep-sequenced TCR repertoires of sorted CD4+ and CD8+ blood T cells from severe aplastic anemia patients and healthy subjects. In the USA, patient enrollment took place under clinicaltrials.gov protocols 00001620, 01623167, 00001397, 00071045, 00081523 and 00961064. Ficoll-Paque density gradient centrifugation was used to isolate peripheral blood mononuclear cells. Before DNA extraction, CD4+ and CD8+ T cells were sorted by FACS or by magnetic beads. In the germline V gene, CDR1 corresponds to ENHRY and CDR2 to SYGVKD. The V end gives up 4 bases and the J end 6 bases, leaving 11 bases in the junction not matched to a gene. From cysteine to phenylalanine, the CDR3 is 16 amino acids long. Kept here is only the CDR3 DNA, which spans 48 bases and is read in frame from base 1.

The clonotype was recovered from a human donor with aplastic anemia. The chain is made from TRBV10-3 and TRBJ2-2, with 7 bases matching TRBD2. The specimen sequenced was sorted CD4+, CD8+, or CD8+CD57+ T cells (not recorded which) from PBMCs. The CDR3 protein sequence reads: CAISVGRRGGAGELFF. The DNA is TGTGCCATCAGTGTCGGGAGGCGGGGCGGGGCCGGGGAGCTGTTTTTT.